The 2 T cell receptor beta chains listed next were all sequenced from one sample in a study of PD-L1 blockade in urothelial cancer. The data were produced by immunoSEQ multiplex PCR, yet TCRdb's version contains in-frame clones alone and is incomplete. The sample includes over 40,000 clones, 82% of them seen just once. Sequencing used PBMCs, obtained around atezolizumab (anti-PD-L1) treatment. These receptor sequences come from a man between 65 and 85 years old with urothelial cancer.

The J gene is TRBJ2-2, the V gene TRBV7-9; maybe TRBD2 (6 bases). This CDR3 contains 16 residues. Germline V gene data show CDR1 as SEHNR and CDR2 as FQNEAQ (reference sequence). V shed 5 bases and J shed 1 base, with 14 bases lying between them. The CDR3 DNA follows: TGTGCCAGCAGCACTCAAGCGGGCAGGAACACCGGGGAGCTGTTTTTT. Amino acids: CASSTQAGRNTGELFF. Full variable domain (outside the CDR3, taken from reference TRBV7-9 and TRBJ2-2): DTGVSQNPRHKITKRGQNVTFRCDPISEHNRLYWYRQTLGQGPEFLTYFQNEAQLEKSRLLSDRFSAERPKGSFSTLEIQRTEQGDSAMYLCASSTQAGRNTGELFFGEGSRLTVL.

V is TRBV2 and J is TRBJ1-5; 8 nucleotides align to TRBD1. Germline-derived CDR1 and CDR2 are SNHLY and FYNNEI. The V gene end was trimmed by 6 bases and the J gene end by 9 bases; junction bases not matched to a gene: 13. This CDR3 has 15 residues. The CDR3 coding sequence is TGTGCCAGCAGCCCTTCAACAGGGGGGAAGGGGCCCCAGCATTTT. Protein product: CASSPSTGGKGPQHF.